The next 7 T cell receptor beta chains were all read from a single sample in a study of T cells in Graves' hyperthyroidism and ophthalmopathy. Researchers amplified the TCR beta CDR3 regions from RNA transcripts. First-round RT-PCR of the TCR CDR3 relied on the HTBI primer set. Each CDR3 protein is one row after TCRdb ran MiXCR on the multiplex PCR reads. The sample includes around 99,000 distinct CDR3 sequences, 16% of them seen just once. The sequencing sample was made of blood. The receptors derive from a woman between 50 and 59 years old with Graves' hyperthyroidism.

This clonotype was detected ten times or more. V usage is TRBV6-1 and J usage is TRBJ2-1, with D unclear. Per germline, CDR1 MNHNS and CDR2 SASEGT. V was cut by 5 bases and J by 4 bases, with 12 bases left in between. CDR3 length: 14 amino acids. The CDR3 reads CASSYDNGYNEQFF. The CDR3, as DNA: TGTGCCAGCAGTTACGACAACGGGTACAATGAGCAGTTCTTC.

Ten or more counts support this clonotype. The chain carries TRBV18 and TRBJ1-2; D is uncertain. This CDR3 has 15 amino acids. The germline gives CDR1 KGHSH, CDR2 LQKENI. The germline V and J ends were trimmed by 2 bases and 2 bases, with 12 bases remaining between them. The CDR3 DNA follows: TGTGCCAGCTCACCAAATCAAGGAGACAACTATGGCTACACCTTC. Translated: CASSPNQGDNYGYTF.

In its sample, this clonotype was seen a few times. The chain has TRBV7-9 and TRBJ1-2; unclear D gene. V dropped 1 base and J dropped 7 bases, with 7 bases sitting between them. The CDR3 is 12 amino acids. The germline V gene has CDR1 SEHNR and CDR2 FQNEAQ (reference sequence). The CDR3 region has the DNA TGTGCCAGCAGCTTAGGGTCCCTTGGCTACACCTTC. Its protein is CASSLGSLGYTF. Full variable domain (missing parts from reference TRBV7-9 and TRBJ1-2): DTGVSQNPRHKITKRGQNVTFRCDPISEHNRLYWYRQTLGQGPEFLTYFQNEAQLEKSRLLSDRFSAERPKGSFSTLEIQRTEQGDSAMYLCASSLGSLGYTFGSGTRLTVV.

This clonotype appeared many times. The rearrangement uses TRBV7-9 and TRBJ2-1; 12 nucleotides align to TRBD1. Trimming cost V 3 bases and J 7 bases; bases outside gene matches: 7. Germline V gene data show CDR1 as SEHNR and CDR2 as FQNEAQ (reference sequence). The CDR3 has 16 residues. The CDR3 bases are TGTGCCAGCAGCTTCCCGGGACAGGGGGCGCAAAATGAGCAGTTCTTC. The encoded protein is CASSFPGQGAQNEQFF.

This clonotype showed up just a few times. The chain uses TRBV19 and TRBJ1-5; D gene uncertain. Between the trimmed V and J ends, which lost 5 bases and 4 bases, there was a span of 15 bases. The germline V gene has CDR1 LNHDA and CDR2 SQIVND (reference sequence). This CDR3 region has 15 residues. In DNA form, the CDR3 reads TGTGCCAGTAGTCCACTCTCCGTGGGGAATCAGCCCCAGCATTTT. Its translation: CASSPLSVGNQPQHF.

This clonotype was picked up one time. V usage is TRBV11-1 and J usage is TRBJ2-3, with 13 bases matching TRBD2. Germline CDR1 SGHAT, CDR2 FQDESV (reference sequence). CDR3 size: 17 residues. The J segment lost 4 bases and the V segment lost 5 bases, leaving 9 bases of the junction unmatched. Written as DNA, the CDR3 is TGTGCCAGCAGCACCCGACTAGCGGGAGGTGGAGCAGATACGCAGTATTTT. Amino acid sequence: CASSTRLAGGGADTQYF.

At least ten counts were recorded for this clonotype. The V and J genes are TRBV5-8 and TRBJ2-2; the match to TRBD1 covers 9 bases. The CDR3 extends over 15 amino acids. The J segment lost 7 bases and the V segment lost 0 bases, leaving 4 bases of the junction unmatched. Germline CDR1 SGHTS, CDR2 YDEGEE. CDR3 region: CASSLGDREFGELFF. The CDR3 coding sequence is TGTGCCAGCAGCTTGGGGGACAGGGAGTTCGGGGAGCTGTTTTTT.